Presented here are 3 T cell receptor beta chains from one specimen sequenced in a study of PD-L1 blockade in urothelial cancer. TCRdb's table, derived via immunoSEQ multiplex PCR, lists solely in-frame clones and lacks some. Here the sample spans about 30,000 clones, 75% to 90% being singletons. The material was PBMCs, obtained around atezolizumab (anti-PD-L1) treatment. The receptors originated from a man aged 45 to 65 with urothelial cancer.

The V call is TRBV5-1, the J call TRBJ1-5, with D unresolved. Trimming left V 4 bases short and J 3 bases short, with 8 bases between. This CDR3 spans 13 amino acids. The germline CDR1 and CDR2 sequences are SGHRS and YFSETQ. The CDR3 DNA reads as TGCGCCAGCAGCGAAGCATTCAATCAGCCCCAGCATTTT. It translates to CASSEAFNQPQHF.

The CDR3 region has the DNA TGTGCCTGGAGTGTACTCGGGGACTATGAAAAACTGTTTTTT. Its protein is CAWSVLGDYEKLFF. This sequence joins TRBV30 and TRBJ1-4; D may be TRBD1 (5 bases). CDR1 GTSNPN and CDR2 SVGIG come from the germline V gene (reference sequence). V was trimmed by 0 bases and J by 6 bases, leaving 11 bases between them. This CDR3 has 14 amino acids.

The chain employs TRBV5-4 and TRBJ2-5, with D possibly TRBD2 on 6 matching bases. V lost 4 bases, J lost 0 bases, and 13 bases lay in between. The CDR3 has 15 residues. The germline V gene has CDR1 SGHNT and CDR2 YYREEE (reference sequence). The CDR3 region has the DNA TGTGCCAGCAGCCCGACCGGCGGGAACCAAGAGACCCAGTACTTC. This translates into CASSPTGGNQETQYF.